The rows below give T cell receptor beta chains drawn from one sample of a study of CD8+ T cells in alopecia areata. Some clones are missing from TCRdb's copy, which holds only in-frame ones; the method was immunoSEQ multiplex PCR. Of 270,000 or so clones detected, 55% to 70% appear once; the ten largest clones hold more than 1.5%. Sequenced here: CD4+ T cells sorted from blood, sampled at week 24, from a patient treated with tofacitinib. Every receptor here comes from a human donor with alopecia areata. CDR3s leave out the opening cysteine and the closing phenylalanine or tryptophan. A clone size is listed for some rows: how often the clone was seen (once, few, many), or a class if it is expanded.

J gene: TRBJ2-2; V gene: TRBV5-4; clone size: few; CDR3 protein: ASGWGRANTGELF
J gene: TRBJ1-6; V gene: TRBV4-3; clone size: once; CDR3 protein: ASSRNREAPLH
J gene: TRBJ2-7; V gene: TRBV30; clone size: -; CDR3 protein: ARKSVGSYEQY
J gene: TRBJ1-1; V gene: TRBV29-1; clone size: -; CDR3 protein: SATGQGNSEAF
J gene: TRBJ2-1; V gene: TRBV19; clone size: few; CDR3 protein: ASSSPRSGGPSSYNEQF
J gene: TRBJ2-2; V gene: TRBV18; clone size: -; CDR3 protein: ASSRGPPANTGELF
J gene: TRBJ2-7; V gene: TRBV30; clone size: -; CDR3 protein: AWSPWDNEQY
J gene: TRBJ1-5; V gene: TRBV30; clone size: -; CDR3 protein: AWSGPGLASNQPQH
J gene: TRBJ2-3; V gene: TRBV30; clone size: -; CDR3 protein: AWSPPRLAGPSTDTQY
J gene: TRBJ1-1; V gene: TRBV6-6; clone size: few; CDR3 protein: ASRGQSNTEAF
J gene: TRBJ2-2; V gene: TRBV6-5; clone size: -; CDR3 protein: ASRKGTGRPGELF
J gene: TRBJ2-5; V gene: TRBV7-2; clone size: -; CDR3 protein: ASSLDPGGGETQY
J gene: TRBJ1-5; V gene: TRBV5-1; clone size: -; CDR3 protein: ASSLGPEGNQPQH
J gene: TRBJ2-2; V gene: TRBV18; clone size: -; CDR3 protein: ASSFLPTPANTGELF
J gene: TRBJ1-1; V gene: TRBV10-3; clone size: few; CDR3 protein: AISEQGPRDTEAF
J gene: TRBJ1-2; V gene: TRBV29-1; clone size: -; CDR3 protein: SVGQGGGYT
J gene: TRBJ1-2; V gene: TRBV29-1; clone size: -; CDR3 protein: SVAESYGYT
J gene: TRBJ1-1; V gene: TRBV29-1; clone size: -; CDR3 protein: SVAGLTNTEAF
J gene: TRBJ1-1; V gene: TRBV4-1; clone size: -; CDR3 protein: ASSQGFARGNTEAF
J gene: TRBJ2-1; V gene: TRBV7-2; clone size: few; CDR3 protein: ASSLAKDNEQF
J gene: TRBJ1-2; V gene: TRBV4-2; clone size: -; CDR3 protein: ASSQEIQPTYGYT
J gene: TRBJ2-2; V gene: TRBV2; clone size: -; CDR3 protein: ASRYSDTGELF
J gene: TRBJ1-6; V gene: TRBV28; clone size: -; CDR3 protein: AARQGNNSPLH
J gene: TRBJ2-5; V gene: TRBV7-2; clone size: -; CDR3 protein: ASSLAGQTQY
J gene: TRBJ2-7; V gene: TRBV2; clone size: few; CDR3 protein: ASVRGLSSYEQY
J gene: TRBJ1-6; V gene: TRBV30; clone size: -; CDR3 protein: AWPCWPPLH
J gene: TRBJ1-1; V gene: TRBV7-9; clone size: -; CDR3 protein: ASSRITGLNTEAF
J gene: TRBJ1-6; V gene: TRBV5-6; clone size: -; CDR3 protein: ASSLGPGDSPLH
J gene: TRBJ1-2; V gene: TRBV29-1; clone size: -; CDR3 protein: SVRDTLRRSYT
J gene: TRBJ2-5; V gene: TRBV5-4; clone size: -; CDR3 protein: ASSLGTSGGTSETQY
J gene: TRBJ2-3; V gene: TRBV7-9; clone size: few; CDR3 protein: ASSQYTDTQY
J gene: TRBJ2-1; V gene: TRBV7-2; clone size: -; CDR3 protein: ASSLTGFHEQF